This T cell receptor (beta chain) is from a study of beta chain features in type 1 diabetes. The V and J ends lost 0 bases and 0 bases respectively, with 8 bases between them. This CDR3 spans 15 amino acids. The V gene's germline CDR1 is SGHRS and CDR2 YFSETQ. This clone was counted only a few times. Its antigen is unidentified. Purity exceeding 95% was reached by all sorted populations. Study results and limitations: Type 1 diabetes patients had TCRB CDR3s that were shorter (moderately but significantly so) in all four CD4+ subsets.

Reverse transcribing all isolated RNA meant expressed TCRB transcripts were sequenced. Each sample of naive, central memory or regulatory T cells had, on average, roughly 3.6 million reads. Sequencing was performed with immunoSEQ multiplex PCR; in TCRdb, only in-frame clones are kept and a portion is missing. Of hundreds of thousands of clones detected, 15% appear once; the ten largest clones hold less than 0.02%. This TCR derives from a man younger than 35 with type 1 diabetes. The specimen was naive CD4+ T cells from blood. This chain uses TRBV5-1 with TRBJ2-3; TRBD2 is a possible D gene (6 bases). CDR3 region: CASSLEGRSTDTQYF. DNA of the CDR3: TGCGCCAGCAGCTTGGAGGGGAGGAGCACAGATACGCAGTATTTT.